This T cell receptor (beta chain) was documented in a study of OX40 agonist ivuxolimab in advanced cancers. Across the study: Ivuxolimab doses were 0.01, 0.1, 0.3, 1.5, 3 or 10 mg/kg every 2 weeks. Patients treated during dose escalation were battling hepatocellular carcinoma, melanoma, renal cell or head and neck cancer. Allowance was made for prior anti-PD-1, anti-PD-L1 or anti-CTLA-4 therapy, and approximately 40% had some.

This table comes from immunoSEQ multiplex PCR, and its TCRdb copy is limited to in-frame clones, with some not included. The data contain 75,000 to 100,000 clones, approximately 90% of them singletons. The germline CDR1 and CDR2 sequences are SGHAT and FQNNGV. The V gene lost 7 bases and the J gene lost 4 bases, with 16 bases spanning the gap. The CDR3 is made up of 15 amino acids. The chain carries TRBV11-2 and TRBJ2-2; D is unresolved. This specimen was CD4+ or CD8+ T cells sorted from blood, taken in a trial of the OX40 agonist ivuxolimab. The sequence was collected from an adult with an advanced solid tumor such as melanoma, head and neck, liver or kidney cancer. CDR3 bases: TGTGCCAGCACCCGCCAAGGCCGCGGCACCGGGGAGCTGTTTTTT. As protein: CASTRQGRGTGELFF.